The T cell receptor beta chain described here comes from a study of blood T cells in healthy people across ages. The wider study: Per two T cells, template switching captured roughly one barcoded beta molecule.

The use of a sample-barcoded 5' primer and a J-beta primer mix characterized a second PCR of roughly 7 to 11 cycles. A tag from a template-switch adaptor with 12 random nucleotides marked each cDNA molecule. Using its own MiXCR run on the 5' RACE reads, TCRdb lists one record per CDR3 protein. The sample yields roughly 1.5 million distinct CDR3 sequences, less than 45% seen once. Study observations and caveats: Using unsorted PBMCs precluded a conclusive naive versus antigen-experienced comparison.

Ranging in age from about 6 to 90, the donors were healthy Caucasian individuals from Russia. Germline values: CDR1 SQVTM, CDR2 ANQGSEA. This CDR3 has 15 residues. As regards this clonotype: As yet, its antigen is unknown. One end of the junction is discordant with germline, which a read error may explain.

The specimen sequenced was blood. The TCR originated in a young woman in good health. The rearrangement joins TRBV29-1 to TRBJ2-5; the D gene is possibly TRBD2 (6 bases). The CDR3 is CSVVRDSIQVETQYF. In nucleotides, the CDR3 is TGCAGTGTTGTTCGGGACTCTATACAGGTCGAGACCCAGTACTTC. Together with reference TRBV29-1 and TRBJ2-5, the CDR3 gives the full variable domain: SAVISQKPSRDICQRGTSLTIQCQVDSQVTMMFWYRQQPGQSLTLIATANQGSEATYESGFVIDKFPISRPNLTFSTLTVSNMSPEDSSIYLCSVVRDSIQVETQYFGPGTRLLVL.